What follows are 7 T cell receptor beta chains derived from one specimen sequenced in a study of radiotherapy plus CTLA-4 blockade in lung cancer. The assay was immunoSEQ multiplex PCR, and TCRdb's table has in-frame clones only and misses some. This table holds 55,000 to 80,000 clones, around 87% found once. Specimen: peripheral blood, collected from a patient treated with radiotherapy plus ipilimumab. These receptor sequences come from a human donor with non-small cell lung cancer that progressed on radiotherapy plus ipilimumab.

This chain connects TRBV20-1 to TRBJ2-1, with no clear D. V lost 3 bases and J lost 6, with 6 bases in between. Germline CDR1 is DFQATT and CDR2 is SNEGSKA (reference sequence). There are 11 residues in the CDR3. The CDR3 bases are TGCAGTGCTAGCTGGCGCAATGAGCAGTTCTTC. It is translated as CSASWRNEQFF.

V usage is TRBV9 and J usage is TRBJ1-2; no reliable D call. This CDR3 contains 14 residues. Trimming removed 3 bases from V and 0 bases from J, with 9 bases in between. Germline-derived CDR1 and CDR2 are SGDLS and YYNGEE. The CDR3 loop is CASSESNANYGYTF. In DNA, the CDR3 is TGTGCCAGCAGCGAGAGTAATGCTAACTATGGCTACACCTTC.

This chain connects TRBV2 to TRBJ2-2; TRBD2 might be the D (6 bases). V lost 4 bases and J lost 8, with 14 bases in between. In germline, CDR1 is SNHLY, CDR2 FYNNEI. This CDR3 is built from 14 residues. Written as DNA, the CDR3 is TGTGCCAGCAGTGGCCGGGACTCGGTGGGGGAGCTGTTTTTT. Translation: CASSGRDSVGELFF.

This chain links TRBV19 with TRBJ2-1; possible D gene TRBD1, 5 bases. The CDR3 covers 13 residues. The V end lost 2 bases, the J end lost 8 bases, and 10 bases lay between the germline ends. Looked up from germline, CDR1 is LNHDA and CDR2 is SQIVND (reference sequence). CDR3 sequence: CASSIRGRDEQFF. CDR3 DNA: TGTGCCAGTAGTATAAGGGGTCGGGATGAGCAGTTCTTC. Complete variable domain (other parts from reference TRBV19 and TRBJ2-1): DGGITQSPKYLFRKEGQNVTLSCEQNLNHDAMYWYRQDPGQGLRLIYYSQIVNDFQKGDIAEGYSVSREKKESFPLTVTSAQKNPTAFYLCASSIRGRDEQFFGPGTRLTVL.

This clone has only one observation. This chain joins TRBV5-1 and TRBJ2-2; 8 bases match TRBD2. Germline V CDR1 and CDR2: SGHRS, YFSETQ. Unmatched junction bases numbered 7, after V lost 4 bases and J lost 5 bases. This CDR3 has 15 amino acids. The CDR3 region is CASSPAGEGTGELFF. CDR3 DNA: TGCGCCAGCAGCCCAGCGGGAGAAGGTACCGGGGAGCTGTTTTTT.

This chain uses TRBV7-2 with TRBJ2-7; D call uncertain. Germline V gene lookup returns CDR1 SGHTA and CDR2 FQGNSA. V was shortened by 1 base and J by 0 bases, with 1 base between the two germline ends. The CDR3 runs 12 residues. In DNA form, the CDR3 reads TGTGCCAGCAGCTTAGTCTCCTACGAGCAGTACTTC. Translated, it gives CASSLVSYEQYF.

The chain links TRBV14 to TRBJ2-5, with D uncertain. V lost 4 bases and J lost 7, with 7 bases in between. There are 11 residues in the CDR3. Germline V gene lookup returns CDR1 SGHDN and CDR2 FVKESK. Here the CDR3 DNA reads TGTGCCAGCAGCCGAACGGGGACCCAGTACTTC. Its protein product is CASSRTGTQYF.